These 21 T cell receptor beta chains came from one sample sequenced in a study of cytomegalovirus exposure and HLA in healthy donors. The PCR was carried out with 60 Vbeta primers and 13 Jbeta primers. The assay was immunoSEQ multiplex PCR, and TCRdb's table has in-frame clones only and misses some. Of 85,000 to 130,000 clones listed, about 80% are singletons. Specimen: PBMCs. The receptors were gathered from a woman younger than 30 in good health and CMV-seropositive.

V is TRBV7-8 and J is TRBJ2-7, with 7 bases identical to TRBD1. This CDR3 has 14 amino acids. CDR1 is SGHVS, CDR2 FQNEAQ, per germline. Trimming removed 5 bases from V and 4 bases from J; junction bases left unmatched: 8. The CDR3 spells CASSIGQAKYEQYF. In nucleotides, the CDR3 is TGTGCCAGCAGCATCGGACAGGCCAAATACGAGCAGTACTTC.

This chain connects TRBV4-1 to TRBJ1-1; D gene ambiguous. Germline V gene sequence: CDR1 MGHRA, CDR2 YSYEKL. Deletions cut 0 bases from V and 7 bases from J, with 9 bases between. CDR3 size: 13 residues. As DNA, the CDR3 is TGCGCCAGCAGCCAAGATCTTCCGGGTGAAGCTTTCTTT. Translated, it gives CASSQDLPGEAFF.

The chain uses TRBV27 and TRBJ1-4; D may be TRBD1 (5 bases). Germline assignment: CDR1 MNHEY and CDR2 SMNVEV (reference sequence). Trimming stripped 6 bases from V and 7 bases from J, with 18 bases between. The CDR3 runs 15 residues. CDR3: CASRKTWGEGEKLFF. In nucleotides, the CDR3 is TGTGCCAGCAGGAAGACATGGGGGGAAGGTGAAAAACTGTTTTTT.

This rearrangement joins TRBV2 to TRBJ2-7; D is possibly TRBD2 (7 bases). Between the trimmed V and J ends, which lost 3 bases and 0 bases, there was a span of 9 bases. Germline-derived CDR1 and CDR2 are SNHLY and FYNNEI. The CDR3 runs 14 residues. The CDR3 reads CASSDGGLSYEQYF. CDR3 coding DNA: TGTGCCAGCAGTGACGGGGGGCTCTCCTACGAGCAGTACTTC.

This clone was counted once. The chain recombines TRBV28 with TRBJ2-2, with 8 nucleotides matching TRBD2. Germline V lookup: CDR1 MDHEN, CDR2 SYDVKM. The CDR3 has 15 amino acids. V gave up 6 bases and J gave up 3 bases; unmatched junction bases: 6. CDR3 sequence: CASSGGRRYTGELFF. The CDR3 DNA reads TGTGCCAGCAGCGGCGGGAGGCGATACACCGGGGAGCTGTTTTTT. The full variable domain, completed using reference TRBV28 and TRBJ2-2, is DVKVTQSSRYLVKRTGEKVFLECVQDMDHENMFWYRQDPGLGLRLIYFSYDVKMKEKGDIPEGYSVSREKKERFSLILESASTNQTSMYLCASSGGRRYTGELFFGEGSRLTVL.

In DNA form, the CDR3 reads TGCGCCAGCAGCCAACCGGGACAGGGATACCAAGAGACCCAGTACTTC. Its translation: CASSQPGQGYQETQYF. The chain couples TRBV4-1 to TRBJ2-5; the match to TRBD1 covers 9 bases. CDR1 MGHRA and CDR2 YSYEKL come from the germline V gene. The V and J ends lost 2 bases and 0 bases, in that order; junction bases with no gene match: 4. The CDR3 is made up of 16 amino acids.

This chain joins TRBV5-4 and TRBJ2-5; a possible D gene is TRBD2 (5 bases). V lost 0 bases and J lost 4, with 7 bases in between. Germline lookup yields CDR1 SGHNT and CDR2 YYREEE (reference sequence). The CDR3 consists of 13 residues. Written as DNA, the CDR3 is TGTGCCAGCAGCTTGGTGGCGGGAGAGACCCAGTACTTC. This translates into CASSLVAGETQYF.

The chain links TRBV5-1 to TRBJ2-7; 9 bases map to TRBD1. This CDR3 comprises 16 residues. CDR1 is SGHRS, CDR2 YFSETQ, per germline. V gave up 2 bases and J gave up 0 bases; unmatched junction bases: 6. Written as DNA, the CDR3 is TGCGCCAGCAGCTTCGCGGACAGGGGCAGCTCCTACGAGCAGTACTTC. This sequence encodes CASSFADRGSSYEQYF.

This rearrangement joins TRBV30 to TRBJ1-2, with 8 bases fitting TRBD1. Germline-derived CDR1 and CDR2 are GTSNPN and SVGIG (reference sequence). The V gene end was trimmed by 8 bases and the J gene end by 6 bases; junction bases not matched to a gene: 11. This CDR3 has 13 residues. The CDR3 protein is CALSAQGVNGYTF. CDR3 bases: TGTGCCCTCTCCGCACAGGGGGTAAATGGCTACACCTTC.

The CDR3: CATSTPGTSGRDEQFF. The CDR3 bases are TGTGCCACCAGCACCCCCGGGACTAGCGGGAGAGATGAGCAGTTCTTC. The chain has TRBV15 and TRBJ2-1, with 14 bases matching TRBD2. The germline V gene has CDR1 LNHNV and CDR2 YYDKDF (reference sequence). CDR3 size: 16 residues. The trim removed 4 bases at V and 8 bases at J, leaving 7 bases unmatched.

The V and J genes are TRBV7-8 and TRBJ2-1; possible D gene TRBD2, 6 bases. The CDR3 has 15 amino acids. Trimming pared 3 bases from V and 3 bases from J, leaving 12 bases between. Germline loops: CDR1 SGHVS, CDR2 FQNEAQ. CDR3 protein: CASSLIGSGYNEQFF. The CDR3, as DNA: TGTGCCAGCAGCTTGATCGGGAGCGGCTACAATGAGCAGTTCTTC.

V gene TRBV7-3 combines with J gene TRBJ2-3; D is unresolved. Germline values: CDR1 SGHTA, CDR2 FQGTGA. The CDR3 covers 14 residues. V lost 6 bases to trimming and J lost 2 bases, with 12 bases between them. The CDR3 sequence: CASSPGEFTDTQYF. DNA of the CDR3: TGTGCCAGCAGTCCCGGAGAATTCACAGATACGCAGTATTTT.

V is TRBV4-1 and J is TRBJ2-3, with TRBD2 matching over 10 bases. Per the germline V gene, CDR1 is MGHRA and CDR2 is YSYEKL. Trimming removed 1 base from V and 5 bases from J; junction bases left unmatched: 15. The CDR3 loop spans 19 amino acids. CDR3 DNA: TGCGCCAGCAGCCAAGGAGGGGGTACTAGCGGGATATGGATAGATACGCAGTATTTT. It yields the protein CASSQGGGTSGIWIDTQYF.

The chain is built from TRBV9 and TRBJ1-2, with D perhaps TRBD1 (5 bases). V dropped 0 bases and J dropped 8 bases, with 8 bases sitting between them. Germline lookup yields CDR1 SGDLS and CDR2 YYNGEE. The CDR3 is 12 amino acids. CDR3 nucleotides: TGTGCCAGCAGCGTAGCTCAGGGAGGCTACACCTTC. Translating gives CASSVAQGGYTF.

J is TRBJ2-1 and V is TRBV6-5; 9 nucleotides align to TRBD2. The junction had 15 bases not matched to a gene; V was cut back by 6 bases and J by 12 bases. The CDR3 contains 15 residues. Germline lookup yields CDR1 MNHEY and CDR2 SVGAGI. DNA for the CDR3: TGTGCCAGCAGCCGAGGGACGGAGCTAGCGGGATGGCAGTTCTTC. Translation: CASSRGTELAGWQFF.

This clone has just one count. The chain uses TRBV19 and TRBJ2-1; tentatively, D is TRBD1 (5 bases). Germline loops: CDR1 LNHDA, CDR2 SQIVND (reference sequence). Trimming shortened V by 5 bases and J by 8 bases, and 10 bases separated the two germline ends. The CDR3 extends over 12 amino acids. The CDR3 DNA is TGTGCCAGTAGTTACTGGGGCGATGAGCAGTTCTTC. As protein: CASSYWGDEQFF.

The rearrangement uses TRBV18 and TRBJ1-1, with TRBD1 identical over 8 bases. The CDR3 covers 13 residues. The ends lost 3 bases at V and 3 bases at J; junction bases unmatched: 0. The V gene's germline CDR1 is KGHSH and CDR2 LQKENI. This CDR3 reads CASSPTGDTEAFF. The CDR3 nucleotides are TGTGCCAGCTCACCGACAGGGGACACTGAAGCTTTCTTT.

As for this clone: A far bigger clonotype differs at one base, so this is likely a read error. This chain joins TRBV6-1 and TRBJ2-7; D is possibly TRBD2 (6 bases). CDR3 length equals 13 residues. The V gene lost 4 bases and the J gene lost 4 bases, with 11 bases spanning the gap. CDR1 MNHNS and CDR2 SASEGT come from the germline V gene. In DNA, the CDR3 is TGTGCCAGCAGTGCCGGGACTCCATACGAGCAGTACTTC. Amino acids: CASSAGTPYEQYF.

The chain combines TRBV28 with TRBJ1-3, with TRBD1 as a possible D gene (5 bases). Trimming left V 5 bases short and J 7 bases short, with 21 bases between. This CDR3 comprises 16 residues. CDR1 MDHEN and CDR2 SYDVKM come from the germline V gene. For the CDR3, the DNA is TGTGCCAGCAGTCGAATGGACGGGGGAGTCGACAACACCATATATTTT. It codes for CASSRMDGGVDNTIYF.

The genes are TRBV11-2 and TRBJ1-1, with a possible D match to TRBD1 (5 bases). The CDR3 is made up of 16 amino acids. With 4 bases removed from V and 0 bases from J, the gap between germline ends came to 15 bases. The germline CDR1 and CDR2 sequences are SGHAT and FQNNGV. The CDR3: CASSSNQGNLNTEAFF. CDR3 in DNA: TGTGCCAGCAGCTCGAATCAGGGTAACCTGAACACTGAAGCTTTCTTT.

This clone appeared a few times. The CDR3 DNA reads as TGCGCCAGCAGCCACCTACTAGCGAGGGGAGAGACCCAGTACTTC. Amino acids: CASSHLLARGETQYF. V is TRBV4-1 and J is TRBJ2-5, with TRBD2 matching 7 bases. Trimming cost V 3 bases and J 4 bases; bases outside gene matches: 8. The CDR3 covers 15 residues. Germline CDR1 and CDR2: MGHRA and YSYEKL.